This TCR beta chain was sequenced during a study of cytomegalovirus exposure and HLA in healthy donors. Amplification used 60 Vbeta primers and 13 Jbeta primers. The data were produced by immunoSEQ multiplex PCR, yet TCRdb's version contains in-frame clones alone and is incomplete. Among around 200,000 clones listed, about 62% were seen once. Regarding this clone: The target antigen is unknown.

The germline V gene has CDR1 ENHRY and CDR2 SYGVKD. The V end lost 0 bases, the J end lost 2 bases, and 9 bases lay between the germline ends. This CDR3 is 15 amino acids long. Whole-study results and caveats: Later analysis identified several of the most significant clusters that appeared linked to common viral pathogens. Diagnosis of cytomegalovirus status made by the classifier reportedly showed high specificity and sensitivity.

The sequencing sample was made of PBMCs. This clonotype originated in a man between 40 and 49 years old in good health and CMV-seronegative. The chain combines TRBV10-3 with TRBJ2-3; tentatively, D is TRBD1 (5 bases). Written as DNA, the CDR3 is TGTGCCATCAGTGAGTCAGGGGATTCCACAGATACGCAGTATTTT. Residues: CAISESGDSTDTQYF.